These 29 T cell receptor beta chains were all obtained from the same sample, sequenced in a study of radiation and T cells in renal cell carcinoma. Repertoires were generated with immunoSEQ multiplex PCR, while TCRdb's copy carries only in-frame clones and drops some. The sample shows 150,000 to 200,000 clones, approximately 90% of them seen only once. Time point indicated: blood 4 weeks post-SBRT, at nephrectomy. This sample's treatment: 15 Gy SBRT to primary tumor, nephrectomy 4 weeks later. Sequencing used blood, obtained from a patient whose treatment included radiotherapy and nephrectomy. The source is a woman aged 45-65 years with renal cell carcinoma.

V and J are TRBV21-1 and TRBJ1-4. TRBV21-1 is a pseudogene locus. The CDR3 has 13 amino acids. DNA of the CDR3: TGTGCCACCGTTTGGAGTCCTAATGAAAAACTGTTTTTT. Protein: CATVWSPNEKLFF.

For this clone: Other DNA sequences from this sample encode an identical CDR3 as well. The V and J genes are TRBV6-5 and TRBJ1-1; no firm D call. The germline V gene encodes CDR1 MNHEY and CDR2 SVGAGI. The CDR3 consists of 11 residues. The V end lost 4 bases, the J end lost 8 bases, and 8 bases lay between the germline ends. The chain's CDR3 is CASSSPGEAFF. The CDR3 DNA reads TGTGCCAGCAGTTCCCCGGGAGAAGCTTTCTTT.

In nucleotides, the CDR3 is TGCGCCAGCAGCCAACACCAGGATCAGAACACTGAAGCTTTCTTT. Its protein is CASSQHQDQNTEAFF. V is TRBV4-1 and J is TRBJ1-1, with no clear D. The CDR3 spans 15 residues. V shed 2 bases and J shed 1 base, with 11 bases lying between them. The V gene's germline CDR1 is MGHRA and CDR2 YSYEKL.

The J gene is TRBJ2-1, the V gene TRBV7-9; 10 nucleotides match TRBD2. This CDR3 contains 15 residues. V gave up 3 bases and J gave up 7 bases; unmatched junction bases: 6. Germline CDR1 is SEHNR and CDR2 is FQNEAQ (reference sequence). CDR3 sequence reads: CASSFELAGTNEQFF. The CDR3 nucleotides read TGTGCCAGCAGCTTTGAACTAGCGGGGACAAATGAGCAGTTCTTC. The full variable domain, rest sourced from reference TRBV7-9 and TRBJ2-1, is DTGVSQNPRHKITKRGQNVTFRCDPISEHNRLYWYRQTLGQGPEFLTYFQNEAQLEKSRLLSDRFSAERPKGSFSTLEIQRTEQGDSAMYLCASSFELAGTNEQFFGPGTRLTVL.

The chain joins TRBV5-6 to TRBJ2-5; D may correspond to TRBD1 or TRBD2 (5 bases each). The length of the CDR3 is 16 residues. Trimming stripped 0 bases from V and 1 base from J, with 13 bases between. Per the germline V gene, CDR1 is SGHDT and CDR2 is YYEEEE. CDR3 loop: CASSLAAGSPQETQYF. CDR3 nucleotides: TGTGCCAGCAGCTTGGCGGCAGGGAGCCCCCAAGAGACCCAGTACTTC.

The chain joins TRBV18 to TRBJ2-1; D possibly corresponds to TRBD1 (6 bases). Germline values: CDR1 KGHSH, CDR2 LQKENI. V was clipped by 5 bases and J by 7 bases, with 12 bases between them. CDR3 size: 13 residues. The CDR3 sequence is CASSSDQGNEQFF. The CDR3 DNA reads TGTGCCAGCTCATCGGACCAGGGGAATGAGCAGTTCTTC. Together with reference TRBV18 and TRBJ2-1, the CDR3 gives the full variable domain: NAGVMQNPRHLVRRRGQEARLRCSPMKGHSHVYWYRQLPEEGLKFMVYLQKENIIDESGMPKERFSAEFPKEGPSILRIQQVVRGDSAAYFCASSSDQGNEQFFGPGTRLTVL.

The V and J genes are TRBV9 and TRBJ1-2, with a possible D match to TRBD1 (5 bases). The CDR3 is made up of 19 amino acids. V lost 4 bases and J 0 bases, leaving 25 bases between the germline ends. CDR1 and CDR2 from the germline V gene are SGDLS and YYNGEE. The CDR3 loop reads CASSSSFGAGDLANYGYTF. CDR3 nucleotides: TGTGCCAGCAGCTCGTCTTTCGGGGCTGGGGATTTAGCTAACTATGGCTACACCTTC.

V and J are TRBV30 and TRBJ1-5, with 8 bases identical to TRBD1. Trimming at V came to 6 bases and at J to 11 bases, leaving 12 bases not matched to a gene. Germline V gene sequence: CDR1 GTSNPN, CDR2 SVGIG (reference sequence). This CDR3 has 13 residues. The CDR3 region has the DNA TGTGCCTGCTGGACAGGGACCGGGAGGACCCAGCATTTT. Translating gives CACWTGTGRTQHF.

This chain joins TRBV11-3 and TRBJ2-1; TRBD1 is a possible D gene (6 bases). Germline V gives CDR1 SGHNT, CDR2 YENEEA. Trimming shortened V by 3 bases and J by 4 bases, and 7 bases separated the two germline ends. The CDR3 length is 13 residues. This CDR3 is CASSFGQYNEQFF. CDR3 nucleotide sequence: TGTGCCAGCAGCTTTGGACAGTACAATGAGCAGTTCTTC.

Points on this clone: The sample has other DNA sequences that encode this CDR3 too. V usage is TRBV5-4 and J usage is TRBJ1-1; D not certain. Trimming pared 4 bases from V and 0 bases from J, leaving 1 base between. There are 11 residues in the CDR3. Germline CDR1 and CDR2: SGHNT and YYREEE (reference sequence). The CDR3 sequence is CASSLNTEAFF. The CDR3 DNA is TGTGCCAGCAGCCTGAACACTGAAGCTTTCTTT.

CDR3 bases: TGTGCCAGCAGCCGCTGGGGACAGGGAGGTGGAAACACCATATATTTT. Its translation is CASSRWGQGGGNTIYF. The rearrangement uses TRBV4-2 and TRBJ1-3; 9 bases are a match to TRBD1. The CDR3 has 16 residues. The germline V gene encodes CDR1 LGHNA and CDR2 YNFKEQ. V shed 4 bases and J 3 bases; nucleotides not matched to a gene: 7.

As for this clone: A read error may account for a junction end that differs from germline. The rearrangement links TRBV6-5 to TRBJ1-1; no reliable D call. CDR3 length: 14 residues. Germline CDR1 and CDR2: MNHEY and SVGAGI. The CDR3 region is CAGRIPYGNTEAFF. CDR3 DNA: TGTGCCGGCAGGATTCCGTATGGAAACACTGAAGCTTTCTTT.

The V and J genes are TRBV4-1 and TRBJ1-6; no clear D gene. Germline CDR1 and CDR2: MGHRA and YSYEKL. V was pared by 4 bases and J by 8 bases, with 18 bases between. The CDR3 totals 16 residues. CDR3 nucleotides: TGCGCCAGCAGCCCGCTGGGCGCCAGCCAGGATTCACCCCTCCACTTT. It translates to CASSPLGASQDSPLHF.

This clone has just one count. The chain couples TRBV7-2 to TRBJ2-2, with D tentatively TRBD1 (6 bases). The CDR3 is 13 residues long. V dropped 4 bases and J dropped 6 bases, with 9 bases sitting between them. CDR1 and CDR2 from the germline V gene are SGHTA and FQGNSA. The CDR3 is CASSYWGPGELFF. The CDR3 region has the DNA TGTGCCAGCAGCTACTGGGGGCCCGGGGAGCTGTTTTTT.

There are a few counts of this clone. The gene calls are TRBV4-3 and TRBJ2-3; tentatively, D is TRBD2 (7 bases). Germline lookup yields CDR1 LGHNA and CDR2 YSLEER. The CDR3 extends over 15 amino acids. With 0 bases removed from V and 6 bases from J, the gap between germline ends came to 13 bases. CDR3 amino acids: CASSQEAGAGDTQYF. Here the CDR3 DNA reads TGCGCCAGCAGCCAAGAGGCGGGGGCCGGGGATACGCAGTATTTT.

The V gene is TRBV11-1, the J gene TRBJ2-7; no reliable D call. Germline V gene lookup returns CDR1 SGHAT and CDR2 FQDESV (reference sequence). Trimming shortened V by 1 base and J by 4 bases, and 8 bases separated the two germline ends. CDR3 length: 13 amino acids. DNA of the CDR3: TGTGCCAGCAGCTTAGTTCAGAGTTACGAGCAGTACTTC. Amino acids: CASSLVQSYEQYF.

V is TRBV13 and J is TRBJ1-2; possible D gene TRBD1, 6 bases. Looked up from germline, CDR1 is PRHDT and CDR2 is FYEKMQ (reference sequence). The germline V and J ends were trimmed by 6 bases and 5 bases, with 16 bases remaining between them. The CDR3 is 14 residues long. The CDR3 DNA reads TGTGCCAGCAGGAAACAGGGTAGGGGGTATGGCTACACCTTC. Residues: CASRKQGRGYGYTF.

The genes are TRBV30 and TRBJ1-2; D might be TRBD1 (5 bases). The CDR3 has 13 amino acids. Looked up from germline, CDR1 is GTSNPN and CDR2 is SVGIG (reference sequence). The V and J ends lost 3 bases and 8 bases respectively, with 16 bases between them. CDR3: CAWRARPGEGYTF. The CDR3 region has the DNA TGTGCCTGGAGGGCCCGTCCGGGGGAAGGCTACACCTTC.

The CDR3 DNA follows: TGTGCTAGTGGTTTTTCTCGGGGGCAAGGTGGCTACACCTTC. Translation gives CASGFSRGQGGYTF. The rearrangement uses TRBV12-5 and TRBJ1-2; tentatively, D is TRBD1 (6 bases). This CDR3 region has 14 residues. Trimming removed 3 bases at V and 7 bases at J, with 15 bases between. The germline V gene encodes CDR1 LGHNT and CDR2 FRNRAP.

The chain carries TRBV7-8 and TRBJ1-5; no clear D. There are 12 residues in the CDR3. Germline assignment: CDR1 SGHVS and CDR2 FQNEAQ. V was shortened by 3 bases and J by 4 bases, with 4 bases between the two germline ends. CDR3 protein: CASSLWNQPQHF. CDR3 DNA: TGTGCCAGCAGCTTGTGGAATCAGCCCCAGCATTTT.

The chain employs TRBV7-9 and TRBJ2-3, with 8 bases aligning to TRBD1. Looked up from germline, CDR1 is SEHNR and CDR2 is FQNEAQ (reference sequence). CDR3 length: 14 amino acids. Trimming at V came to 1 base and at J to 4 bases, leaving 1 base not matched to a gene. The CDR3 here is CASSLDRGSDTQYF. CDR3 in DNA: TGTGCCAGCAGCTTAGACAGGGGGTCAGATACGCAGTATTTT.

J is TRBJ2-1 and V is TRBV6-5, with a possible D match to TRBD1 (6 bases). This CDR3 is built from 14 residues. V lost 6 bases and J lost 4, with 13 bases in between. Germline lookup yields CDR1 MNHEY and CDR2 SVGAGI. Written as DNA, the CDR3 is TGTGCCAGCAGGCCCTTAACAGGGTACAATGAGCAGTTCTTC. Translation: CASRPLTGYNEQFF.

The gene calls are TRBV7-2 and TRBJ1-2, with D tentatively TRBD1 (5 bases). V was cut by 0 bases and J by 8 bases, with 10 bases left in between. There are 13 residues in the CDR3. Germline CDR1 reads SGHTA; CDR2 reads FQGNSA. The CDR3 sequence is CASSLAGAGGYTF. In DNA form, the CDR3 reads TGTGCCAGCAGCTTAGCTGGGGCAGGGGGCTACACCTTC.

The V and J genes are TRBV7-2 and TRBJ1-2; D is unresolved. V was clipped by 5 bases and J by 1 base, with 5 bases between them. In germline, CDR1 is SGHTA, CDR2 FQGNSA. This CDR3 spans 12 amino acids. The CDR3 here is CASSISNYGYTF. For the CDR3, the DNA is TGTGCCAGCAGCATCAGTAACTATGGCTACACCTTC.

This chain joins TRBV28 and TRBJ1-5; the match to TRBD1 covers 9 bases. The germline V gene has CDR1 MDHEN and CDR2 SYDVKM. The trim removed 2 bases at V and 3 bases at J, leaving 2 bases unmatched. CDR3 size: 15 residues. CDR3 sequence reads: CASSLDRGNNQPQHF. CDR3 bases: TGTGCCAGCAGTTTAGACAGGGGGAACAATCAGCCCCAGCATTTT.

The V call is TRBV7-9, the J call TRBJ1-1, with D maybe TRBD1 (5 bases). Germline values: CDR1 SEHNR, CDR2 FQNEAQ (reference sequence). V was cut by 5 bases and J by 6 bases, with 16 bases left in between. CDR3 length: 14 residues. Here the CDR3 reads CASSPGGGSSEAFF. CDR3 nucleotides: TGTGCCAGCAGCCCCGGGGGGGGTAGTTCTGAAGCTTTCTTT.

V gene TRBV6-6 combines with J gene TRBJ2-7, with D uncertain. Trimming shortened V by 0 bases and J by 3 bases, and 6 bases separated the two germline ends. There are 13 residues in the CDR3. Germline V gene data show CDR1 as MNHNY and CDR2 as SVGAGI (reference sequence). CDR3 residues: CASSYSRVYEQYF. The CDR3 nucleotides read TGTGCCAGCAGTTACTCTAGAGTCTACGAGCAGTACTTC.

The chain links TRBV9 to TRBJ2-1; no definite D call. Trimming pared 4 bases from V and 7 bases from J, leaving 12 bases between. Germline CDR1 and CDR2: SGDLS and YYNGEE. The CDR3 covers 13 residues. CDR3 loop: CASSLMTGNEQFF. In nucleotides, the CDR3 is TGTGCCAGCAGCCTCATGACTGGGAATGAGCAGTTCTTC.

In the case of this clone: Other nucleotide sequences in the sample specify the same CDR3. The chain combines TRBV5-1 with TRBJ2-6; D is unclear. V dropped 0 bases and J dropped 4 bases, with 11 bases sitting between them. The CDR3 has 16 amino acids. Germline V CDR1 and CDR2: SGHRS, YFSETQ. CDR3 in DNA: TGCGCCAGCAGCTTGGCCCCTGGAACAGGGGCCAACGTCCTGACTTTC. It encodes CASSLAPGTGANVLTF.